This note documents a single TCR beta chain sequence. These data belong to a study of T cell changes during pregnancy in multiple sclerosis. The assay was immunoSEQ multiplex PCR, and TCRdb's table has in-frame clones only and misses some. The sample shows about 54,000 clones, approximately 90% of them seen only once. In germline, CDR1 is ENHRY, CDR2 SYGVKD. The V and J ends lost 2 bases and 0 bases respectively, with 11 bases between them. CDR3 length: 16 amino acids. Sequencing used CD4+ T cells from peripheral blood mononuclear cells, obtained in the first trimester of pregnancy. The chain combines TRBV10-3 with TRBJ1-3, with no clear D. This TCR was recovered from a female donor with multiple sclerosis, enrolled in a pregnancy study. Here the CDR3 reads CAISETFPLSGNTIYF. CDR3 sequence (DNA): TGTGCCATCAGTGAGACATTCCCTCTCTCTGGAAACACCATATATTTT.